This TCR beta chain was captured by sequencing in a study of blood T cell repertoires in COVID-19. In the study overall: There were acute and convalescent COVID-19 samples, and they came from the United States, Italy and Spain. PBMCs, B-cell-depleted T cells, or T cells were the source of the cDNA or gDNA that made up the material.

In the authors' methods: Reference gene primer amplification gave nucleated cell count estimates. The method was immunoSEQ multiplex PCR; TCRdb's version includes in-frame clones alone and lacks a portion of them. That table furnishes V, J and clone size, whereas the DNA furnished D and trimming. The sample shows about 190,000 clones, around 79% of them seen only once. This CDR3 is 16 amino acids long. After removal of 4 bases from V and 4 bases from J, the junction contained 10 bases not matched to a gene. CDR1 and CDR2 from the germline V gene are MNHNS and SASEGT. The rearrangement joins TRBV6-1 to TRBJ1-5; 7 nucleotides line up with TRBD1. This TCR was sampled from a man in his fifties or sixties who had recovered from COVID-19. Sequencing was performed on peripheral blood. CDR3 loop: CASSAPVTGLNQPQHF. CDR3 in DNA: TGTGCCAGCAGTGCCCCCGTGACAGGGCTAAATCAGCCCCAGCATTTT.